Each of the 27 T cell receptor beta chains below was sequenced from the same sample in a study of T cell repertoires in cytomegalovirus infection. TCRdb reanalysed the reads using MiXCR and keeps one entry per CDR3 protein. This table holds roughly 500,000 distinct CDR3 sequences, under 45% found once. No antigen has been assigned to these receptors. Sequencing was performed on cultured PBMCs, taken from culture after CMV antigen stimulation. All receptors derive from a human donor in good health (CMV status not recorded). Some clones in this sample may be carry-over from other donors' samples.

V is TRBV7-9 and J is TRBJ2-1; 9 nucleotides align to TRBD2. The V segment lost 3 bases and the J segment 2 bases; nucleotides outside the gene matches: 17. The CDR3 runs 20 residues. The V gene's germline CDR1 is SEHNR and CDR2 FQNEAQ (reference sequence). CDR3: CASSFEQTSSGIYPYNEQFF. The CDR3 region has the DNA TGTGCCAGCAGCTTTGAGCAGACGTCTAGCGGGATCTACCCCTACAATGAGCAGTTCTTC.

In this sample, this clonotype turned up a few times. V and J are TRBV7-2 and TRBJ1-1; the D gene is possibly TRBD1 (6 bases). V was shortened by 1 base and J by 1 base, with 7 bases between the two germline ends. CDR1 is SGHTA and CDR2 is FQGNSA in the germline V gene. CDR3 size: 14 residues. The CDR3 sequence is CASSLVTGNTEAFF. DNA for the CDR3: TGTGCCAGCAGCTTAGTGACAGGGAACACTGAAGCTTTCTTT. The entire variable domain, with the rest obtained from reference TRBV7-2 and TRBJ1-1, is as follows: GAGVSQSPSNKVTEKGKDVELRCDPISGHTALYWYRQSLGQGLEFLIYFQGNSAPDKSGLPSDRFSAERTGGSVSTLTIQRTQQEDSAVYLCASSLVTGNTEAFFGQGTRLTVV.

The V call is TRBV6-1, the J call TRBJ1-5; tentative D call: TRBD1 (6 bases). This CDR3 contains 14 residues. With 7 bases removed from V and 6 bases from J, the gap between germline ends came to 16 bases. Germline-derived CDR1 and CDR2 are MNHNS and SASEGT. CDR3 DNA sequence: TGTGCCAGCAAGGGGTATGGGGGGCCTCAGCCCCAGCATTTT. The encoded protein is CASKGYGGPQPQHF.

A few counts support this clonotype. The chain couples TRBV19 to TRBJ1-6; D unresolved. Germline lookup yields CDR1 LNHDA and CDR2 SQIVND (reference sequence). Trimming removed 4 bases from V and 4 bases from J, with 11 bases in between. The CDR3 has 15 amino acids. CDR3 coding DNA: TGTGCCAGTAGTACCCCCGCGGCTTATAATTCACCCCTCCACTTT. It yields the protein CASSTPAAYNSPLHF.

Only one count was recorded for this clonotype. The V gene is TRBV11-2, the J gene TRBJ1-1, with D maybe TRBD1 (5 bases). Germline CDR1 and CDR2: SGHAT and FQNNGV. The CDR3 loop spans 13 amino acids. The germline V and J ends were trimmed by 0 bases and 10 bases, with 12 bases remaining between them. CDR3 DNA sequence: TGTGCCAGCAGCTTAGAGTCAGGGCTGGGAGCTTTCTTT. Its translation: CASSLESGLGAFF.

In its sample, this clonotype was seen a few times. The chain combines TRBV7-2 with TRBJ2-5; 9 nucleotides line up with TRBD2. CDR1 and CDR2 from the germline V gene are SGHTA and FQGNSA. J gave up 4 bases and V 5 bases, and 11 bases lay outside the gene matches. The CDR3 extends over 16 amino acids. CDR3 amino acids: CASSTPRASGAETQYF. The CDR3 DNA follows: TGTGCCAGCAGCACTCCCAGGGCTAGCGGGGCAGAGACCCAGTACTTC.

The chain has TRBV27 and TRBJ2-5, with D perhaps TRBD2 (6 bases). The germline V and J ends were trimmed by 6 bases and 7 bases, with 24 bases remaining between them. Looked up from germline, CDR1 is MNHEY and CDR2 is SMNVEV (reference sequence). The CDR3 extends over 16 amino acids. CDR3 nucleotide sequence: TGTGCCAGCAGCCTACGCGGAGGCGGGGCCTGGTGGACCCAGTACTTC. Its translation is CASSLRGGGAWWTQYF.

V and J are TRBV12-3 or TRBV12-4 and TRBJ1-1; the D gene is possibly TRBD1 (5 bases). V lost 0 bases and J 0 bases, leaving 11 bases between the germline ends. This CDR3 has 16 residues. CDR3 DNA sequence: TGTGCCAGCAGTTTAGCCGGGGCAGAAATGAACACTGAAGCTTTCTTT. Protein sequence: CASSLAGAEMNTEAFF.

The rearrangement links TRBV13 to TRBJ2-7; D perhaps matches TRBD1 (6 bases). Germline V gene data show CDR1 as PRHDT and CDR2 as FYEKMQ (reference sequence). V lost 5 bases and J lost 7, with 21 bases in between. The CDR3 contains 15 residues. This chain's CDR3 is CASSVSGTNLREQYF. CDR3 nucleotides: TGTGCCAGCAGCGTTTCCGGGACAAACCTACGAGAGCAGTACTTC.

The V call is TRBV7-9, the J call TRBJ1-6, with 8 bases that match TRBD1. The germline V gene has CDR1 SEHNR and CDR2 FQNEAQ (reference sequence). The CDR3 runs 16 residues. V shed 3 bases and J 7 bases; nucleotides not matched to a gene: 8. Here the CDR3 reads CASSLGQGARNSPLHF. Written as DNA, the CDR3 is TGTGCCAGCAGCTTGGGTCAGGGGGCGAGGAATTCACCCCTCCACTTT.

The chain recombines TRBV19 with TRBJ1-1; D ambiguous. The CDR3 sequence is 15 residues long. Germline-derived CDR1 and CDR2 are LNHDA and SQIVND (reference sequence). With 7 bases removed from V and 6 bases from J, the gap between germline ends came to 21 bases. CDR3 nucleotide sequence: TGTGCCAGTAATCAGGTTTGGGATGGTGAGGCTGAAGCTTTCTTT. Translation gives CASNQVWDGEAEAFF.

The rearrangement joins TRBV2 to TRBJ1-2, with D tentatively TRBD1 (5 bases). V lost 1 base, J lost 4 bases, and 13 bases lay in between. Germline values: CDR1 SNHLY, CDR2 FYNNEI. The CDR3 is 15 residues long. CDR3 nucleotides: TGTGCCAGCAGTGAAGGGGACGGAGGGACCTATGGCTACACCTTC. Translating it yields CASSEGDGGTYGYTF.

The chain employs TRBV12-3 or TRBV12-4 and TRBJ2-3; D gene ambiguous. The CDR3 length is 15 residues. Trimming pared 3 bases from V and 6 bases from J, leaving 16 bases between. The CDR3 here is CASSFLNPTRDTQYF. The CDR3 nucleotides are TGTGCCAGCAGTTTCCTCAACCCTACCAGGGATACGCAGTATTTT.

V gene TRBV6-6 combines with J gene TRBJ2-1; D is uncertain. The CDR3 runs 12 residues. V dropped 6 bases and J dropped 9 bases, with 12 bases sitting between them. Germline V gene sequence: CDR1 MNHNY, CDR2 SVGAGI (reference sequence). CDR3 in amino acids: CASSPSPGEQFF. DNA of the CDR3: TGTGCCAGCAGCCCCAGTCCCGGTGAGCAGTTCTTC.

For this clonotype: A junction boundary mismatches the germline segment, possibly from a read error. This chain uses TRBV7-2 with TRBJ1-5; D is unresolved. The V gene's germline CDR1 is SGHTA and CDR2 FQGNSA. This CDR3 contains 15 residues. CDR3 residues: CATSFGSQSNQPQHF. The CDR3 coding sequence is TGTGCCACCAGCTTCGGGAGCCAGTCAAATCAGCCCCAGCATTTT.

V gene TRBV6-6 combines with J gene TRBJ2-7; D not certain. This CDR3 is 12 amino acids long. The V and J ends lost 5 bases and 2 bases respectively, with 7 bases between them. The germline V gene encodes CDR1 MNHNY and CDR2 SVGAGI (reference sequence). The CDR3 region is CASSQVAYEQYF. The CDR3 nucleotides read TGTGCCAGCAGTCAGGTCGCCTACGAGCAGTACTTC.

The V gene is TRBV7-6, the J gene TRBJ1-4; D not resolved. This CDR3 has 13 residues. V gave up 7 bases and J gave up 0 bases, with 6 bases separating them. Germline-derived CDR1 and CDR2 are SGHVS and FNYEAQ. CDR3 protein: CASKSATNEKLFF. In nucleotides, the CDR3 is TGTGCCAGCAAGAGTGCAACTAATGAAAAACTGTTTTTT.

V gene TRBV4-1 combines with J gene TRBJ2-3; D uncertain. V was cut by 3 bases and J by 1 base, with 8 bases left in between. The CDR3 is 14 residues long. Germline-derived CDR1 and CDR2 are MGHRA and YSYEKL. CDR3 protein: CASSQGKGTDTQYF. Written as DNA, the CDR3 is TGCGCCAGCAGCCAGGGGAAAGGCACAGATACGCAGTATTTT.

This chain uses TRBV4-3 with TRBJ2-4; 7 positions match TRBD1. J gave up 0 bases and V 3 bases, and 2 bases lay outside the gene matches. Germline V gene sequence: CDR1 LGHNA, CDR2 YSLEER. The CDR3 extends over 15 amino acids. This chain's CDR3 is CASSQGTVAKNIQYF. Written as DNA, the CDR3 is TGCGCCAGCAGCCAGGGGACAGTAGCCAAAAACATTCAGTACTTC.

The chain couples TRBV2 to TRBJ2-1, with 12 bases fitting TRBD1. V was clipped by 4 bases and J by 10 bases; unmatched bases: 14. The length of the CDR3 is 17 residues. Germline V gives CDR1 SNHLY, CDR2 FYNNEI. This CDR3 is CASSGQRDRGPSIEQFF. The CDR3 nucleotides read TGTGCCAGCAGTGGGCAACGGGACAGGGGGCCTTCAATCGAGCAGTTCTTC.

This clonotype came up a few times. CDR3 in amino acids: CASSQRAAPPYEQYF. The CDR3, as DNA: TGCGCCAGCAGCCAGCGAGCGGCTCCCCCCTACGAGCAGTACTTC. J is TRBJ2-7 and V is TRBV4-3, with a tentative D call TRBD2 (5 bases). The CDR3 runs 15 residues. Trimming cost V 3 bases and J 2 bases, with 14 bases left between them. Germline CDR1 reads LGHNA; CDR2 reads YSLEER.

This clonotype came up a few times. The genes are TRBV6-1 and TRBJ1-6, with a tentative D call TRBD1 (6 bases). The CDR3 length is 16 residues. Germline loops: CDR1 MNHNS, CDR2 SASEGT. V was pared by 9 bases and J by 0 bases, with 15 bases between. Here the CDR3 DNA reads TGTGCCAGTGGAGACGGGACAAGCTCCTATAATTCACCCCTCCACTTT. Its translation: CASGDGTSSYNSPLHF.

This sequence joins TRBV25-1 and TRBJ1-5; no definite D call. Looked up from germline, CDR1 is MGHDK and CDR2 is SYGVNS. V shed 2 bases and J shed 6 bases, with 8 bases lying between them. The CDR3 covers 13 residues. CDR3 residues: CASSEPGGQPQHF. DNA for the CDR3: TGTGCCAGCAGTGAACCGGGAGGTCAGCCCCAGCATTTT.

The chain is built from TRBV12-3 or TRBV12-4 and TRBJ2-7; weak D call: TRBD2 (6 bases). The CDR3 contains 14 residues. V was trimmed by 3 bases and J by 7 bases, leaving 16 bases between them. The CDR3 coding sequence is TGTGCCAGCAGTTTGGTTCCTAGCGTTGGGGAGCAGTACTTC. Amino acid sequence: CASSLVPSVGEQYF.

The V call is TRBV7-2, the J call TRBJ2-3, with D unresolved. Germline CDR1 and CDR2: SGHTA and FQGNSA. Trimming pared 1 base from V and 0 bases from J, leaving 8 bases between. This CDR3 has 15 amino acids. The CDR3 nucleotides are TGTGCCAGCAGCTTAGGACCCGCTAGCACAGATACGCAGTATTTT. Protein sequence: CASSLGPASTDTQYF.

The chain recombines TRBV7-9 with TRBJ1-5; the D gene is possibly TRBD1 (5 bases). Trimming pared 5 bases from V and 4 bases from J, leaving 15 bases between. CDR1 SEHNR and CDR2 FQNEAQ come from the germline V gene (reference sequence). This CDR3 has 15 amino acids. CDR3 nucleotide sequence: TGTGCCAGCAGCCTAGGGGCAGGGAGTAATCAGCCCCAGCATTTT. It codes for CASSLGAGSNQPQHF.

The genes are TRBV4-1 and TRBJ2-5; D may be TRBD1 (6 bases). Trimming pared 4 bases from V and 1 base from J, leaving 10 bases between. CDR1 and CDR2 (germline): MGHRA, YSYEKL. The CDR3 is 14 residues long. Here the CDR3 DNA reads TGCGCCAGCAGCCGCAGACAGGTCCAAGAGACCCAGTACTTC. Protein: CASSRRQVQETQYF.